These 23 T cell receptor beta chains were all obtained from the same sample, sequenced in a study of blood T cell repertoires in COVID-19. This table comes from immunoSEQ multiplex PCR, and its TCRdb copy is limited to in-frame clones, with some not included. The data hold some 160,000 clones, with about four fifths observed a single time. Sequenced material: peripheral blood. These receptors all come from a woman aged 80 or older with acute or convalescent COVID-19.

The chain joins TRBV18 to TRBJ1-5; TRBD1 is a possible D gene (6 bases). Trimming cost V 1 base and J 0 bases, with 13 bases left between them. The CDR3 is 17 residues long. Germline V gene sequence: CDR1 KGHSH, CDR2 LQKENI. The DNA of the CDR3 is TGTGCCAGCTCACCACTACCGACAGGAGATAGCAATCAGCCCCAGCATTTT. Translating it yields CASSPLPTGDSNQPQHF.

For this clone: This sample also contains other DNA sequences that code for the same CDR3. V and J are TRBV6-5 and TRBJ1-2; 9 bases match TRBD1. The length of the CDR3 is 12 residues. Trimming took 5 bases from V and 8 from J; bases not matched to a gene: 3. Germline V gives CDR1 MNHEY, CDR2 SVGAGI. CDR3 coding DNA: TGTGCCAGCAGTAGGACAGGGGTGGGCTACACCTTC. Translation gives CASSRTGVGYTF.

This chain joins TRBV10-3 and TRBJ2-5; 7 positions agree with TRBD1. Per germline, CDR1 ENHRY and CDR2 SYGVKD. The ends lost 0 bases at V and 5 bases at J; junction bases unmatched: 6. CDR3 length equals 15 residues. The CDR3 region has the DNA TGTGCCATCAGTGAGTCGGGCGGCAGGGGGGAGACCCAGTACTTC. Translation: CAISESGGRGETQYF.

The rearrangement uses TRBV18 and TRBJ1-1; 7 positions agree with TRBD1. CDR3 size: 14 residues. Germline assignment: CDR1 KGHSH and CDR2 LQKENI. V dropped 6 bases and J dropped 1; count of bases not matched to a gene: 5. CDR3 residues: CASSPGQSNTEAFF. DNA of the CDR3: TGTGCCAGCTCCCCGGGACAGTCGAACACTGAAGCTTTCTTT.

This clone came up a few times. This rearrangement joins TRBV24-1 to TRBJ2-3; no reliable D call. The CDR3 is 16 residues long. The germline gives CDR1 KGHDR, CDR2 SFDVKD. V lost 4 bases and J lost 1, with 14 bases in between. The CDR3 nucleotides are TGTGCCACCAGTGACCCGTTGTCCTCGGGCACAGATACGCAGTATTTT. It codes for CATSDPLSSGTDTQYF.

This rearrangement joins TRBV11-2 to TRBJ2-5; 7 bases map to TRBD2. Germline V gene data show CDR1 as SGHAT and CDR2 as FQNNGV. Trimming removed 5 bases from V and 2 bases from J; junction bases left unmatched: 5. CDR3 size: 14 residues. CDR3 in DNA: TGTGCCAGCAGCCCGAGAGCGGGGCAAGAGACCCAGTACTTC. Translating it yields CASSPRAGQETQYF. Full variable domain (outside the CDR3, taken from reference TRBV11-2 and TRBJ2-5): EAGVAQSPRYKIIEKRQSVAFWCNPISGHATLYWYQQILGQGPKLLIQFQNNGVVDDSQLPKDRFSAERLKGVDSTLKIQPAKLEDSAVYLCASSPRAGQETQYFGPGTRLLVL.

The V gene is TRBV6-5, the J gene TRBJ1-1; no clear D. This CDR3 spans 11 amino acids. Trimming removed 8 bases from V and 1 base from J, with 5 bases in between. Germline values: CDR1 MNHEY, CDR2 SVGAGI. CDR3 protein: CASRENTEAFF. CDR3 in DNA: TGTGCCAGCCGGGAGAACACTGAAGCTTTCTTT.

Only one count was recorded for this clone. J is TRBJ1-1 and V is TRBV28; D may be TRBD1 (5 bases). V was trimmed by 6 bases and J by 4 bases, leaving 9 bases between them. From germline, CDR1 is MDHEN and CDR2 SYDVKM. CDR3 length equals 12 residues. CDR3: CASRQGVTEAFF. The DNA for the CDR3 is TGTGCCAGCAGACAAGGGGTCACTGAAGCTTTCTTT.

The chain employs TRBV20-1 and TRBJ1-1; 10 bases map to TRBD1. This CDR3 is built from 11 residues. Germline V gene data show CDR1 as DFQATT and CDR2 as SNEGSKA (reference sequence). Trimming cost V 5 bases and J 12 bases; bases outside gene matches: 6. The chain's CDR3 is CSAAGQGVTFF. The DNA of the CDR3 is TGCAGTGCTGCTGGACAGGGGGTAACTTTCTTT.

The V call is TRBV9, the J call TRBJ1-2, with a tentative D call TRBD1 (5 bases). Germline V gene lookup returns CDR1 SGDLS and CDR2 YYNGEE. The V gene lost 0 bases and the J gene lost 0 bases, with 18 bases spanning the gap. CDR3 length: 18 amino acids. Here the CDR3 DNA reads TGTGCCAGCAGCGTAGGGGTGGACATCCTCTCGACTAACTATGGCTACACCTTC. It specifies CASSVGVDILSTNYGYTF.

The chain recombines TRBV29-1 with TRBJ1-2; TRBD1 aligns across 10 bases. The CDR3 consists of 16 residues. The V and J ends lost 0 bases and 2 bases, in that order; junction bases with no gene match: 6. Germline V gene sequence: CDR1 SQVTM, CDR2 ANQGSEA. The CDR3 DNA reads as TGCAGCGTTGAAGATGACAGGGGGCGGCCCAACTATGGCTACACCTTC. It encodes CSVEDDRGRPNYGYTF.

Notes on this clone: The same CDR3 can be traced to other DNA sequences in this sample. This rearrangement joins TRBV3-1 (or the pseudogene TRBV3-2) to TRBJ1-2; 8 bases align to TRBD1. The CDR3 totals 13 residues. The ends lost 4 bases at V and 2 bases at J; junction bases unmatched: 0. In germline, CDR1 is LGHDT, CDR2 YNNKEL (reference sequence). The CDR3 nucleotides read TGTGCCAGCAGCCGACAGGGGAACTATGGCTACACCTTC. Its protein product is CASSRQGNYGYTF.

V and J are TRBV19 and TRBJ2-7, with TRBD1 matching over 7 bases. In germline, CDR1 is LNHDA, CDR2 SQIVND (reference sequence). The CDR3 runs to 14 residues. V shed 1 base and J 4 bases; nucleotides not matched to a gene: 4. DNA for the CDR3: TGTGCCAGTAGTATAGGGGACAGCCGATACGAGCAGTACTTC. This gives the protein CASSIGDSRYEQYF.

The CDR3 coding sequence is TGTGCCAGCAGCCCATCGGACCGGGACACTAGAAATTCACCCCTCCACTTT. Encoded protein: CASSPSDRDTRNSPLHF. The rearrangement joins TRBV7-9 to TRBJ1-6, with D perhaps TRBD1 (6 bases). The ends were cut back, 5 bases at V and 7 bases at J, with 21 bases in the middle. The germline V gene encodes CDR1 SEHNR and CDR2 FQNEAQ (reference sequence). CDR3 length: 17 amino acids.

The CDR3 region has the DNA TGTGCCAGCTCACCAGCAGGGGACTATGGCTACACCTTC. The encoded protein is CASSPAGDYGYTF. The chain carries TRBV18 and TRBJ1-2; tentative D call: TRBD1 (6 bases). With 2 bases removed from V and 3 bases from J, the gap between germline ends came to 7 bases. The CDR3 sequence is 13 residues long. Germline-derived CDR1 and CDR2 are KGHSH and LQKENI.

This chain links TRBV5-4 with TRBJ1-1; the D is unclear. The CDR3 totals 13 residues. The V gene's germline CDR1 is SGHNT and CDR2 YYREEE (reference sequence). Trimming stripped 7 bases from V and 5 bases from J, with 15 bases between. The chain's CDR3 is CASASGMATEAFF. The DNA for the CDR3 is TGTGCCAGCGCCTCGGGAATGGCGACTGAAGCTTTCTTT.

Turning to this clone: The sample has other DNA sequences that encode this CDR3 too. This rearrangement joins TRBV6-5 to TRBJ1-5; 8 bases agree with TRBD1. V shed 5 bases and J 1 base; nucleotides not matched to a gene: 4. The CDR3 is made up of 15 amino acids. Germline V gene data show CDR1 as MNHEY and CDR2 as SVGAGI. The chain's CDR3 is CASSLTGASNQPQHF. The CDR3 coding sequence is TGTGCCAGCAGTCTGACAGGGGCGAGCAATCAGCCCCAGCATTTT.

J is TRBJ2-7 and V is TRBV6-5, with D tentatively TRBD2 (5 bases). The germline V gene encodes CDR1 MNHEY and CDR2 SVGAGI. The CDR3 contains 14 residues. Trimming shortened V by 3 bases and J by 3 bases, and 12 bases separated the two germline ends. The CDR3 sequence is CASSYGGPGYEQYF. The DNA for the CDR3 is TGTGCCAGCAGTTATGGCGGGCCGGGCTACGAGCAGTACTTC.

The sample holds a few counts of this clone. The chain employs TRBV12-5 and TRBJ2-3; D is ambiguous. From germline, CDR1 is LGHNT and CDR2 FRNRAP. CDR3 size: 15 residues. V shed 2 bases and J shed 0 bases, with 9 bases lying between them. The CDR3 DNA sequence: TGTGCTAGTGGTTTGTCGACTGTGAGCACAGATACGCAGTATTTT. Translating it yields CASGLSTVSTDTQYF.

The table lists this clone with a count of one. J is TRBJ1-1 and V is TRBV28; 10 bases are shared with TRBD1. Germline CDR1 is MDHEN and CDR2 is SYDVKM. V shed 8 bases and J 11 bases; nucleotides not matched to a gene: 17. CDR3 length: 15 amino acids. The CDR3 DNA reads TGTGCCAGCCTAACATCAGGACAGGGGGGAGGTGTGGCTTTCTTT. Residues: CASLTSGQGGGVAFF.

This clone was observed a handful of times. The V gene is TRBV28, the J gene TRBJ2-3, with 7 positions matching TRBD1. This CDR3 has 15 residues. Germline CDR1 reads MDHEN; CDR2 reads SYDVKM. V lost 7 bases and J lost 0; bases outside the gene matches: 7. CDR3 nucleotides: TGTGCCAGCACCCCGACAGGGATAAGCACAGATACGCAGTATTTT. Protein: CASTPTGISTDTQYF. The variable domain in full, with the rest retrieved from reference TRBV28 and TRBJ2-3, is DVKVTQSSRYLVKRTGEKVFLECVQDMDHENMFWYRQDPGLGLRLIYFSYDVKMKEKGDIPEGYSVSREKKERFSLILESASTNQTSMYLCASTPTGISTDTQYFGPGTRLTVL.

This chain links TRBV6-2 or TRBV6-3 with TRBJ2-1, with unresolved D. Trimming removed 5 bases at V and 4 bases at J, with 9 bases between. The CDR3 runs to 13 residues. CDR1 is MNHEY and CDR2 is SVGEGT in the germline V gene. This CDR3 reads CASSPSVYNEQFF. CDR3 coding DNA: TGTGCCAGCAGTCCCTCAGTGTACAATGAGCAGTTCTTC.

J is TRBJ1-6 and V is TRBV5-8; 8 bases map to TRBD1. The CDR3 is made up of 15 amino acids. The trim removed 3 bases at V and 7 bases at J, leaving 6 bases unmatched. Germline-derived CDR1 and CDR2 are SGHTS and YDEGEE. CDR3 nucleotide sequence: TGTGCCAGCAGCTACCGGACAGGGCGAAATTCACCCCTCCACTTT. Protein sequence: CASSYRTGRNSPLHF.